The source of this TCR beta chain is a study of blood T cell repertoires in COVID-19. Overall study: The study drew acute and convalescent COVID-19 samples from the United States, Italy and Spain. PBMCs, B-cell-depleted T cells, or T cells provided the cDNA or gDNA that made up the material.

The CDR3 contains 14 residues. Germline-derived CDR1 and CDR2 are SGHRS and YFSETQ. V gave up 4 bases and J gave up 4 bases, with 12 bases separating them. In the study's own analysis: Amplification of reference gene primers was used by the study to estimate nucleated cell counts. TCRdb's copy holds only in-frame clones and misses some; the assay was immunoSEQ multiplex PCR. V and J calls and clone size are as listed in that table; D and trimming were resolved from the DNA. The repertoire has around 310,000 clones, 90% of them found once; the top ten carry 1%. This clone was counted once. Patients in Seattle were enrolled during active infection, then followed longitudinally.

This chain joins TRBV5-1 and TRBJ2-1; D may be TRBD2 (6 bases). The sample was peripheral blood. The TCR originated in a woman aged 40 to 50 with COVID-19, enrolled during active disease. For the CDR3, the DNA is TGCGCCAGCAGCCCTGGGGGGTCGTACAATGAGCAGTTCTTC. Its protein is CASSPGGSYNEQFF.